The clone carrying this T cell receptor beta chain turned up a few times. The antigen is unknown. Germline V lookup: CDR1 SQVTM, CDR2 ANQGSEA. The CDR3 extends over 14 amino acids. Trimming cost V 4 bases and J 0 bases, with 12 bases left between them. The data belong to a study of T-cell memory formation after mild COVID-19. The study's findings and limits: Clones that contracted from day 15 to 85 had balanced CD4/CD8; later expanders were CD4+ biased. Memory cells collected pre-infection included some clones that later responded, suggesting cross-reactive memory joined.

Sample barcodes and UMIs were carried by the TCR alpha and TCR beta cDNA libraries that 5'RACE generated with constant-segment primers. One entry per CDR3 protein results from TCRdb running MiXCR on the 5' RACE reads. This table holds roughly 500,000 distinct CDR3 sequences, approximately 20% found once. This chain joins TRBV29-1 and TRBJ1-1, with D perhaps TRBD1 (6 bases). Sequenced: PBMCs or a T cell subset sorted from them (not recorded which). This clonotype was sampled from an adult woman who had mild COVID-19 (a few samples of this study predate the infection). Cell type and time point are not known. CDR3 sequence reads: CSVVGGYLNTEAFF. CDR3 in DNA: TGCAGCGTTGTAGGGGGTTATCTGAACACTGAAGCTTTCTTT.